What follows are 26 T cell receptor beta chains derived from one specimen sequenced in a study of cytomegalovirus exposure and HLA in healthy donors. The primer mix had 60 Vbeta and 13 Jbeta primers. Sequencing used immunoSEQ multiplex PCR; TCRdb keeps in-frame clones, though not all of them. The sample has approximately 210,000 clones, about 77% seen once. Input material: PBMCs. The source of these receptors is a young woman in good health and CMV-seropositive.

This sequence joins TRBV6-1 and TRBJ1-1; 9 positions match TRBD1. Germline loops: CDR1 MNHNS, CDR2 SASEGT. This CDR3 is built from 14 residues. The V gene end was trimmed by 4 bases and the J gene end by 1 base; junction bases not matched to a gene: 1. The CDR3 reads CASSVTGGNTEAFF. The CDR3 bases are TGTGCCAGCAGTGTGACAGGGGGGAACACTGAAGCTTTCTTT.

The CDR3 DNA is TGCGCCAGCAGCCAGGAATCCCAGGGTCAGCCCCAGCATTTT. Amino acids: CASSQESQGQPQHF. The chain uses TRBV4-3 and TRBJ1-5; TRBD1 might be the D (5 bases). Trimming removed 3 bases from V and 6 bases from J, with 12 bases in between. The CDR3 length is 14 residues. CDR1 LGHNA and CDR2 YSLEER come from the germline V gene.

The chain recombines TRBV28 with TRBJ1-2; TRBD1 aligns across 10 bases. Unmatched junction bases numbered 12, after V lost 4 bases and J lost 4 bases. CDR1 and CDR2 from the germline V gene are MDHEN and SYDVKM. This CDR3 region has 17 residues. CDR3 DNA: TGTGCCAGCAGTTCCACAGCCGGGACAGGGGTTCCCTATGGCTACACCTTC. Residues: CASSSTAGTGVPYGYTF.

This clone was counted only a few times. Here the CDR3 reads CASSTSGTGLYNEQFF. In nucleotides, the CDR3 is TGCGCCAGCAGCACCTCCGGGACAGGGCTCTACAATGAGCAGTTCTTC. V is TRBV5-1 and J is TRBJ2-1, with 9 bases identical to TRBD1. The J segment lost 3 bases and the V segment lost 4 bases, leaving 8 bases of the junction unmatched. The CDR3 contains 16 residues. CDR1 is SGHRS and CDR2 is YFSETQ in the germline V gene.

The rearrangement uses TRBV6-5 and TRBJ2-4, with TRBD2 matching over 9 bases. This CDR3 spans 16 amino acids. The V and J ends lost 0 bases and 1 base, in that order; junction bases with no gene match: 1. The germline gives CDR1 MNHEY, CDR2 SVGAGI. CDR3 DNA sequence: TGTGCCAGCAGTTACTCGCTAGCGGGGGCCAAAAACATTCAGTACTTC. This sequence encodes CASSYSLAGAKNIQYF.

The chain uses TRBV6-5 and TRBJ1-1, with TRBD1 matching 9 bases. The germline V gene has CDR1 MNHEY and CDR2 SVGAGI. CDR3 length: 13 amino acids. V lost 4 bases to trimming and J lost 6 bases; unmatched junction nucleotides: 3. CDR3 residues: CASSSGQGPEAFF. In DNA, the CDR3 is TGTGCCAGCAGTTCCGGACAGGGGCCTGAAGCTTTCTTT.

This clone was picked up a small number of times. For the CDR3, the DNA is TGTGCCAGCAGCTTGGATTCGGGAAAAGCGGGAGCCACAGATACGCAGTATTTT. This sequence encodes CASSLDSGKAGATDTQYF. The J gene is TRBJ2-3, the V gene TRBV5-4; 8 nucleotides align to TRBD2. From germline, CDR1 is SGHNT and CDR2 YYREEE (reference sequence). Unmatched junction bases numbered 11, after V lost 0 bases and J lost 2 bases. The CDR3 extends over 18 amino acids.

V and J are TRBV6-6 and TRBJ1-5; D unresolved. The germline gives CDR1 MNHNY, CDR2 SVGAGI (reference sequence). CDR3 length: 14 residues. V was clipped by 2 bases and J by 2 bases, with 7 bases between them. CDR3 in DNA: TGTGCCAGCAGTTACCCGGAGGGCAATCAGCCCCAGCATTTT. It specifies CASSYPEGNQPQHF.

The chain joins TRBV29-1 to TRBJ1-5; D possibly corresponds to TRBD1 (6 bases). The CDR3 sequence is 15 residues long. Trimming left V 8 bases short and J 4 bases short, with 21 bases between. Germline loops: CDR1 SQVTM, CDR2 ANQGSEA. In nucleotides, the CDR3 is TGCAGCTTTACAAACCAACAGGGTATGAATCAGCCCCAGCATTTT. Residues: CSFTNQQGMNQPQHF.

This CDR3 is CASSFGGGTSDTQYF. Here the CDR3 DNA reads TGTGCCAGCAGTTTCGGGGGTGGGACTTCAGATACGCAGTATTTT. The chain uses TRBV28 and TRBJ2-3, with a possible D match to TRBD2 (6 bases). CDR3 length equals 15 residues. V was shortened by 3 bases and J by 4 bases, with 14 bases between the two germline ends. Germline values: CDR1 MDHEN, CDR2 SYDVKM. The full variable domain, rest sourced from reference TRBV28 and TRBJ2-3, is DVKVTQSSRYLVKRTGEKVFLECVQDMDHENMFWYRQDPGLGLRLIYFSYDVKMKEKGDIPEGYSVSREKKERFSLILESASTNQTSMYLCASSFGGGTSDTQYFGPGTRLTVL.

The CDR3 bases are TGCGCCAGCAGCCAAGATACGGGACAATTTAATTCACCCCTCCACTTT. Protein product: CASSQDTGQFNSPLHF. This chain uses TRBV4-3 with TRBJ1-6; D possibly corresponds to TRBD1 (6 bases). Trimming pared 0 bases from V and 6 bases from J, leaving 12 bases between. The CDR3 is 16 residues long. CDR1 LGHNA and CDR2 YSLEER come from the germline V gene.

This sequence joins TRBV11-2 and TRBJ1-1; weak D call: TRBD1 (5 bases). V was clipped by 0 bases and J by 5 bases, with 16 bases between them. CDR1 SGHAT and CDR2 FQNNGV come from the germline V gene. This CDR3 has 16 residues. CDR3 loop: CASSLEGRGGWTEAFF. CDR3 sequence (DNA): TGTGCCAGCAGCTTAGAGGGTAGGGGCGGATGGACTGAAGCTTTCTTT.

This clone was counted once. At one end the junction does not follow the germline gene, possibly because of a read error. The V call is TRBV27, the J call TRBJ2-7; 8 bases are shared with TRBD1. From germline, CDR1 is MNHEY and CDR2 SMNVEV (reference sequence). The CDR3 sequence is 15 residues long. The CDR3 DNA follows: TGTGCCAGCGGTTTATTCCGGCAGGGGGCGCGGGAGCAGTACTTC. It is translated as CASGLFRQGAREQYF.

The rearrangement uses TRBV7-2 and TRBJ2-1, with 7 bases lining up with TRBD2. The germline V gene encodes CDR1 SGHTA and CDR2 FQGNSA. CDR3 length: 16 amino acids. V trimming: 0 bases; J trimming: 6 bases; junction bases outside the gene matches: 8. CDR3 in amino acids: CASSLARARGVNEQFF. CDR3 bases: TGTGCCAGCAGCTTAGCGCGGGCCCGGGGGGTCAATGAGCAGTTCTTC.

The rearrangement uses TRBV7-2 and TRBJ2-5; 11 nucleotides agree with TRBD2. This CDR3 contains 17 residues. The V gene's germline CDR1 is SGHTA and CDR2 FQGNSA. V lost 2 bases to trimming and J lost 4 bases; unmatched junction nucleotides: 9. Here the CDR3 reads CASSLLGLAGGVETQYF. As DNA, the CDR3 is TGTGCCAGCAGCTTATTAGGTCTAGCGGGGGGAGTAGAGACCCAGTACTTC. The full variable domain, its missing parts supplied by reference TRBV7-2 and TRBJ2-5, is GAGVSQSPSNKVTEKGKDVELRCDPISGHTALYWYRQSLGQGLEFLIYFQGNSAPDKSGLPSDRFSAERTGGSVSTLTIQRTQQEDSAVYLCASSLLGLAGGVETQYFGPGTRLLVL.

This clone was seen only a few times. V gene TRBV5-1 combines with J gene TRBJ2-6, with D possibly matching TRBD2 (5 bases). The CDR3 runs 15 residues. Germline V lookup: CDR1 SGHRS, CDR2 YFSETQ. The ends were cut back, 4 bases at V and 0 bases at J, with 8 bases in the middle. The DNA for the CDR3 is TGCGCCAGCAGCCCGGGGAGCTCTGGGGCCAACGTCCTGACTTTC. Its protein is CASSPGSSGANVLTF.

V gene TRBV18 combines with J gene TRBJ2-7, with 9 bases aligning to TRBD2. The CDR3 is 15 residues long. The germline V gene encodes CDR1 KGHSH and CDR2 LQKENI. Trimming cost V 3 bases and J 6 bases; bases outside gene matches: 9. The CDR3 here is CASSPGIAGAGEQYF. CDR3 nucleotides: TGTGCCAGCTCACCGGGGATAGCGGGGGCGGGCGAGCAGTACTTC.

The gene calls are TRBV30 and TRBJ1-5; 8 nucleotides line up with TRBD1. Losses at the gene ends were 0 bases for V and 6 bases for J; bases not matched to a gene: 4. Germline V gives CDR1 GTSNPN, CDR2 SVGIG (reference sequence). This CDR3 contains 14 residues. In nucleotides, the CDR3 is TGTGCCTGGAGTGTAGGCAGGGGGCGTCAGCCCCAGCATTTT. It specifies CAWSVGRGRQPQHF. Full variable domain (missing parts from reference TRBV30 and TRBJ1-5): SQTIHQWPATLVQPVGSPLSLECTVEGTSNPNLYWYRQAAGRGLQLLFYSVGIGQISSEVPQNLSASRPQDRQFILSSKKLLLSDSGFYLCAWSVGRGRQPQHFGDGTRLSIL.

This CDR3 reads CASSLSGGERDIYEQYF. The CDR3 DNA sequence: TGTGCCAGCAGCCTATCGGGAGGGGAGCGGGACATCTACGAGCAGTACTTC. V and J are TRBV27 and TRBJ2-7, with 8 positions matching TRBD2. Looked up from germline, CDR1 is MNHEY and CDR2 is SMNVEV (reference sequence). Unmatched junction bases numbered 16, after V lost 6 bases and J lost 3 bases. This CDR3 comprises 17 residues.

The chain links TRBV6-1 to TRBJ1-1; D is perhaps TRBD1 (5 bases). V was trimmed by 3 bases and J by 2 bases, leaving 7 bases between them. The CDR3 has 13 amino acids. Germline-derived CDR1 and CDR2 are MNHNS and SASEGT. CDR3 sequence (DNA): TGTGCCAGCAGTGAGCAGGGCAACACTGAAGCTTTCTTT. It is translated as CASSEQGNTEAFF.

The chain carries TRBV7-9 and TRBJ2-7, with a possible D match to TRBD1 (6 bases). CDR1 SEHNR and CDR2 FQNEAQ come from the germline V gene (reference sequence). V gave up 5 bases and J gave up 6 bases, with 14 bases separating them. The CDR3 consists of 13 residues. The CDR3 DNA is TGTGCCAGCAGCATCGGACAGCGCAGCGAGCAGTACTTC. Translating it yields CASSIGQRSEQYF.

This rearrangement joins TRBV7-3 to TRBJ2-1; 8 positions agree with TRBD1. This CDR3 spans 15 amino acids. Germline V gene sequence: CDR1 SGHTA, CDR2 FQGTGA. V lost 5 bases and J lost 6; bases outside the gene matches: 9. In nucleotides, the CDR3 is TGTGCCAGCAGCGACGGACAGGGAAGTAGCAATGAGCAGTTCTTC. This gives the protein CASSDGQGSSNEQFF. Full variable domain (rest looked up from reference TRBV7-3 and TRBJ2-1): GAGVSQTPSNKVTEKGKYVELRCDPISGHTALYWYRQSLGQGPEFLIYFQGTGAADDSGLPNDRFFAVRPEGSVSTLKIQRTERGDSAVYLCASSDGQGSSNEQFFGPGTRLTVL.

The V gene is TRBV7-2, the J gene TRBJ1-2; D not resolved. CDR1 and CDR2 from the germline V gene are SGHTA and FQGNSA. The CDR3 totals 14 residues. Trimming took 1 base from V and 1 from J, leaving 7 bases between them. The CDR3 spells CASSLVGGNYGYTF. In nucleotides, the CDR3 is TGTGCCAGCAGCTTAGTTGGCGGTAACTATGGCTACACCTTC.

The rearrangement links TRBV6-1 to TRBJ2-1; TRBD2 matches at 15 bases. V dropped 3 bases and J dropped 7; count of bases not matched to a gene: 7. Germline V gene data show CDR1 as MNHNS and CDR2 as SASEGT. The CDR3 has 17 residues. The CDR3 here is CASSDGLAGGYLNEQFF. The CDR3 region has the DNA TGTGCCAGCAGTGATGGACTAGCGGGGGGGTACTTGAATGAGCAGTTCTTC.

The chain uses TRBV7-8 and TRBJ2-1, with 9 bases aligning to TRBD2. The CDR3 is made up of 16 amino acids. J gave up 5 bases and V 1 base, and 6 bases lay outside the gene matches. The germline V gene encodes CDR1 SGHVS and CDR2 FQNEAQ. CDR3 DNA: TGTGCCAGCAGCTTAGGTCCGGGACTAGCCAACAATGAGCAGTTCTTC. Translation: CASSLGPGLANNEQFF. Full variable domain (rest looked up from reference TRBV7-8 and TRBJ2-1): GAGVSQSPRYKVAKRGQDVALRCDPISGHVSLFWYQQALGQGPEFLTYFQNEAQLDKSGLPSDRFFAERPEGSVSTLKIQRTQQEDSAVYLCASSLGPGLANNEQFFGPGTRLTVL.

This rearrangement joins TRBV5-6 to TRBJ1-5; D ambiguous. The CDR3 covers 16 residues. CDR1 SGHDT and CDR2 YYEEEE come from the germline V gene. V was cut by 1 base and J by 0 bases, with 11 bases left in between. The CDR3 DNA reads as TGTGCCAGCAGCTTGTGGCGGGTGCATAGCAATCAGCCCCAGCATTTT. Its protein product is CASSLWRVHSNQPQHF.